This is a list of T cell receptor beta chains from one sample in a study of cytomegalovirus exposure and HLA in healthy donors. Using immunoSEQ multiplex PCR, the repertoire was profiled, and TCRdb retains in-frame clones only, with some absent. This repertoire shows under 130,000 clones, 66% found once; its top ten account for less than 3.5%. Sequenced sample: PBMCs. The receptors here all came from a woman aged 45-65 years in good health and CMV-seronegative. The CDR3 runs from the conserved cysteine through the conserved F or W. Fields, in order: V gene, clone size, D gene, J gene, CDR3 DNA, CDR3 protein. The D gene is left open where the match is weak. Part of the rows lack a size; the others show once, few, many or a class for expanded clones.

TRBV10-3,-,TRBD1,TRBJ1-5,TGTGCCATCAGCCCGACCCGGGACAGGGTCTTTCAGCCCCAGCATTTT,CAISPTRDRVFQPQHF
TRBV28,-,-,TRBJ2-7,TGTGCCAGCAGTTTAGGGGGCTCCGAGCAGTACTTC,CASSLGGSEQYF
TRBV2,once,-,TRBJ2-7,TGTGCCAGCATTCCTCTGCGGGGCTACGAGCAGTACTTC,CASIPLRGYEQYF
TRBV5-1,-,-,TRBJ2-5,TGCGCCAGCAGCCCACATCCTCAGGGGAACCAAGAGACCCAGTACTTC,CASSPHPQGNQETQYF
TRBV6-1,-,-,TRBJ1-2,TGTGCCAGCAGTGAAGCACAGGGTGTCGACGGCTACACCTTC,CASSEAQGVDGYTF
TRBV5-8,-,TRBD1,TRBJ2-5,TGTGCCAGCAGCTTGGGGACAGGTTCGCAAGAGACCCAGTACTTC,CASSLGTGSQETQYF
TRBV19,-,TRBD1,TRBJ1-1,TGTGCCAGTAGTATACAGGGGGGGAACACTGAAGCTTTCTTT,CASSIQGGNTEAFF
TRBV27,-,-,TRBJ2-1,TGTGCCAGCAGAGTCGGGGGGCCTGTTGATGAGCAGTTCTTC,CASRVGGPVDEQFF
TRBV30,once,-,TRBJ1-2,TGTGCCTGGAGTGCCCCATATGGCTACACCTTC,CAWSAPYGYTF
TRBV4-3,-,TRBD2,TRBJ2-1,TGCGCCAGCAGCCAGGGGACCGGGACTAGCGGGAGGTGGGTTGAGCAGTTCTTC,CASSQGTGTSGRWVEQFF
TRBV10-2,few,TRBD1,TRBJ2-5,TGCGCCAGCAGTAGGACAGGGGGCCAAGAGACCCAGTACTTC,CASSRTGGQETQYF
TRBV11-2,few,-,TRBJ2-5,TGTGCCAGCAGCCCGCAAGGACTCGGATCAGAGACCCAGTACTTC,CASSPQGLGSETQYF